The clone carrying this T cell receptor beta chain was seen at least ten times. The sample comes from a study of T cells in Graves' hyperthyroidism and ophthalmopathy. The CDR3 runs 15 residues. The V gene's germline CDR1 is SQVTM and CDR2 ANQGSEA. V was clipped by 5 bases and J by 4 bases; unmatched bases: 10. RNA transcripts gave rise to amplified TCR beta CDR3 regions. The TCR CDR3 was amplified in a first-round RT-PCR using the HTBI primer set. MiXCR, run by TCRdb on the multiplex PCR reads, gives a single entry per CDR3 protein. The table has around 560,000 distinct CDR3 sequences, 15% to 20% seen once.

Source material: blood. The rearrangement uses TRBV29-1 and TRBJ2-1; 8 positions match TRBD2. This receptor was identified in a woman between 18 and 30 years old with Graves' hyperthyroidism. The CDR3 region is CSVTAGTSGYNEQFF. The CDR3 DNA reads as TGCAGCGTTACCGCCGGGACTAGTGGGTACAATGAGCAGTTCTTC.